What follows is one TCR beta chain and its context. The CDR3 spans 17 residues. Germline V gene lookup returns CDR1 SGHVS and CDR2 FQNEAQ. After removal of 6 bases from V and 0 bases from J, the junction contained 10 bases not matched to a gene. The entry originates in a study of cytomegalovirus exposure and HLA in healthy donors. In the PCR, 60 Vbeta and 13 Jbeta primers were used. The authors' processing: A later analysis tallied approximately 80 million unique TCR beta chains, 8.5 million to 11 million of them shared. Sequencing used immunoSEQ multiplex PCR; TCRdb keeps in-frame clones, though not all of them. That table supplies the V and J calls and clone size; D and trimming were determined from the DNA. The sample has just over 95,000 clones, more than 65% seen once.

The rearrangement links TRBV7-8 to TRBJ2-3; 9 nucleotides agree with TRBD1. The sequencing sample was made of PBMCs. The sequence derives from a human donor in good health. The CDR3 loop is CASRPGQGLSSTDTQYF. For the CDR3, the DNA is TGTGCCAGCAGACCGGGACAGGGACTCTCTAGCACAGATACGCAGTATTTT.